This is a list of T cell receptor beta chains from one sample in a study of blood T cell repertoires in COVID-19. This table comes from immunoSEQ multiplex PCR, and its TCRdb copy is limited to in-frame clones, with some not included. In the table there are 180,000 or so clones, approximately 84% of which are singletons. Sample: peripheral blood. The receptors stem from a human donor with acute or convalescent COVID-19. The donor label of this sample is uncertain. Each CDR3 is given with its conserved first and last residue. D genes are given only for firm matches. Size values are once, few and many counts, or a class for expanded clones, and some rows have none.

d_gene | j_gene | v_gene | abundance | CDR3aa | CDR3nt
TRBD2 | TRBJ2-1 | TRBV5-1 | NA | CASSFGTSGSKGNEQFF | TGCGCCAGCAGCTTCGGGACTAGCGGATCCAAGGGCAATGAGCAGTTCTTC
TRBD2 | TRBJ2-1 | TRBV7-2 | NA | CASSFAGGYNEQFF | TGTGCCAGCAGCTTTGCGGGAGGGTACAATGAGCAGTTCTTC
NA | TRBJ1-5 | TRBV15 | NA | CATSRDFARGSNQPQHF | TGTGCCACCAGCAGAGATTTTGCCAGGGGCAGCAATCAGCCCCAGCATTTT
NA | TRBJ1-1 | TRBV29-1 | NA | CSSKRMNTEAFF | TGCAGCTCTAAAAGAATGAACACTGAAGCTTTCTTT
TRBD1 | TRBJ1-6 | TRBV27 | NA | CASSLYPRDRVDSPLHF | TGTGCCAGCAGTTTATACCCTCGGGACAGGGTAGATTCACCCCTCCACTTT
TRBD1 | TRBJ1-2 | TRBV18 | NA | CASSPGQGPTNYGYTF | TGTGCCAGCTCACCGGGACAGGGGCCGACGAACTATGGCTACACCTTC
NA | TRBJ2-2 | TRBV6-5 | NA | CASSYAQYTGELFF | TGTGCCAGCAGTTACGCCCAGTACACCGGGGAGCTGTTTTTT
NA | TRBJ1-4 | TRBV5-8 | NA | CASSLVRNEKLFF | TGTGCCAGCAGCTTGGTTCGTAATGAAAAACTGTTTTTT
NA | TRBJ2-6 | TRBV12-3/TRBV12-4 | once | CASSLRGANVLTF | TGTGCCAGCAGCCTCCGGGGGGCCAACGTCCTGACTTTC
NA | TRBJ2-3 | TRBV10-3 | few | CATTGADTQYF | TGTGCCACCACCGGAGCAGATACGCAGTATTTT
TRBD2 | TRBJ2-5 | TRBV5-5 | NA | CASSVPLAGGGETQYF | TGTGCCAGCAGCGTCCCGCTAGCGGGAGGGGGAGAGACCCAGTACTTC
TRBD1 | TRBJ2-7 | TRBV2 | NA | CASSEGGQASYEQYF | TGTGCCAGCAGTGAAGGGGGACAGGCCTCCTACGAGCAGTACTTC
TRBD1 | TRBJ1-6 | TRBV18 | NA | CASSPQQGTSNSPLHF | TGTGCCAGCTCACCTCAACAGGGGACAAGTAATTCACCCCTCCACTTT
NA | TRBJ1-2 | TRBV10-3 | NA | CAISEQGLSYTF | TGTGCCATCAGTGAGCAGGGGTTGAGCTACACCTTC